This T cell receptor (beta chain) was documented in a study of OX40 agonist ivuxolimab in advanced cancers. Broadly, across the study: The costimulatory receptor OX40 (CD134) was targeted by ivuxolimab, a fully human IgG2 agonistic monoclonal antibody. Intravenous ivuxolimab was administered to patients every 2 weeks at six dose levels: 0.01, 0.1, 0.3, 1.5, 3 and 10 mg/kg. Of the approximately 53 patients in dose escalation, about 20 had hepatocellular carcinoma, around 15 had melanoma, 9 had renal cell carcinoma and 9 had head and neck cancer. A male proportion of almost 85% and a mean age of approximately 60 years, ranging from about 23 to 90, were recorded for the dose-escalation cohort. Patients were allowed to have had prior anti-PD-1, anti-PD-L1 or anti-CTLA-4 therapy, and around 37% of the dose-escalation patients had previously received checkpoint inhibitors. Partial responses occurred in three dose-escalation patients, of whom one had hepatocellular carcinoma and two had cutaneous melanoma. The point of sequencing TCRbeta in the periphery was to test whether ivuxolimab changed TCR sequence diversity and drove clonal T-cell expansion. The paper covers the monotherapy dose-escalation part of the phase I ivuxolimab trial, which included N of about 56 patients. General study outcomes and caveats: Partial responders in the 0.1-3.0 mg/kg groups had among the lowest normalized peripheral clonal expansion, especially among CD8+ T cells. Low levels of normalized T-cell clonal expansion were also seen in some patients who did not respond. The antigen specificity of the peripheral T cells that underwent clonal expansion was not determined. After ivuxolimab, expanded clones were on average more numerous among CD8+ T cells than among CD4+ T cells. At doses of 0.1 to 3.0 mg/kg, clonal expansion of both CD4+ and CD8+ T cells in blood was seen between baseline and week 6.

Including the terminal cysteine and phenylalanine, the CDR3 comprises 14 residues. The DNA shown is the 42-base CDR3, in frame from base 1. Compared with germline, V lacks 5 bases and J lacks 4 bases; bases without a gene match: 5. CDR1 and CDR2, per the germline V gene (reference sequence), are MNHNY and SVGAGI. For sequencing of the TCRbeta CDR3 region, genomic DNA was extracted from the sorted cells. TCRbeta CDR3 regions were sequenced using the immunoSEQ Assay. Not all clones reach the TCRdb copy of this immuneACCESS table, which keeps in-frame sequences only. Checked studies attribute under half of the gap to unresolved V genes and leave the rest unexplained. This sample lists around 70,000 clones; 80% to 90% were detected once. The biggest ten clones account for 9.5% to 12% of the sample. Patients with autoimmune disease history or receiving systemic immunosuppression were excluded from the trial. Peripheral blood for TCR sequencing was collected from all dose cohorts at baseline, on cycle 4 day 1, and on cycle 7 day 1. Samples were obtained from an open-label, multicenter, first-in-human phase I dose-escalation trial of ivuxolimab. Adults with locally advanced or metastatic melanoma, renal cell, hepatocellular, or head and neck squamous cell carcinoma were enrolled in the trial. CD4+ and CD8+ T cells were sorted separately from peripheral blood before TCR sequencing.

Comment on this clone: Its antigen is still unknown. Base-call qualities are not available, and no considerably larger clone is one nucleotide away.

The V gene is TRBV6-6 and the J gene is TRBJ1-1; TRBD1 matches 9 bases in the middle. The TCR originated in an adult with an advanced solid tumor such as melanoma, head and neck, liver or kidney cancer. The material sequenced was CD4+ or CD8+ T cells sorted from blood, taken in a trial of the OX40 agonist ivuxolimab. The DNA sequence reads TGTGCCAGCAGTGCACAGGGGGCAGGCACTGAAGCTTTCTTT. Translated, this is CASSAQGAGTEAFF.